This TCR beta chain is drawn from a study of blood T cell repertoires in COVID-19. Across the whole study: T cells, B-cell-depleted T cells, or PBMCs provided the cDNA or gDNA that served as material.

Authors' analysis steps: Amplified reference gene primers provided the basis for estimating nucleated cell counts. Measured with immunoSEQ multiplex PCR; TCRdb has only the in-frame clones, and not every one. V and J calls and clone size are given by that table; D and trimming were obtained from the DNA. This table has under 150,000 clones, 80% to 90% appearing once. This CDR3 has 15 residues. The TCR was taken from a human donor in a cohort sampled during active COVID-19. Sample: peripheral blood. This chain connects TRBV21-1 to TRBJ1-3. TRBV21-1 is labeled a pseudogene. CDR3 nucleotides: TGTGCCAGCAGCAAAGGGCGGTGCAGTGGAAACACCATATATTTT. Encoded protein: CASSKGRCSGNTIYF.